Given below is one T cell receptor (beta chain) in context. The antigen is not known. The source of the sample is a study of cytomegalovirus exposure and HLA in healthy donors. The PCR was carried out with 60 Vbeta primers and 13 Jbeta primers. Clones were sequenced by immunoSEQ multiplex PCR, and TCRdb holds only the in-frame ones, with some missing. The profile shows 160,000 or so clones, roughly 73% of them singletons. Findings and limits, study-wide: Further analysis, carried out later, found HLA-associated TCR beta chains more clonally expanded than equally common other chains.

This receptor was identified in a woman in her 30s in good health and CMV-seronegative. Sequencing was performed on PBMCs.

The CDR3 DNA follows: TGTGCCAGCAGGTACAGTTACGAGCAGTACTTC. It is translated as CASRYSYEQYF. This chain uses TRBV6-1 with TRBJ2-7, with D uncertain. The CDR3 extends over 11 amino acids. The germline V gene has CDR1 MNHNS and CDR2 SASEGT. The V gene lost 6 bases and the J gene lost 4 bases, with 7 bases spanning the gap.